A single sample gave rise to the 30 T cell receptor beta chains below, sequenced in a study of cytomegalovirus exposure and HLA in healthy donors. It was with 60 Vbeta and 13 Jbeta primers that the PCR ran. Generated by immunoSEQ multiplex PCR, the TCRdb table keeps only in-frame clones and is missing some. The table for this sample gives 100,000 to 150,000 clones. Material: PBMCs. These receptors originate from a young man in good health and CMV-seronegative.

The chain has TRBV25-1 and TRBJ1-1, with a tentative D call TRBD1 (6 bases). The CDR3 sequence is 14 residues long. V was cut by 10 bases and J by 1 base, with 16 bases left in between. In germline, CDR1 is MGHDK, CDR2 SYGVNS. The CDR3 loop reads CATAYWTANTEAFF. CDR3 sequence (DNA): TGTGCCACCGCTTATTGGACAGCGAACACTGAAGCTTTCTTT.

The rearrangement uses TRBV5-8 and TRBJ1-4, with 7 bases identical to TRBD1. The CDR3 covers 14 residues. Trimming took 4 bases from V and 5 from J; bases not matched to a gene: 5. Per germline, CDR1 SGHTS and CDR2 YDEGEE. As DNA, the CDR3 is TGTGCCAGCAGCCGACCGGGACAGAATGAAAAACTGTTTTTT. Protein product: CASSRPGQNEKLFF.

V is TRBV7-2 and J is TRBJ2-7; maybe TRBD2 (6 bases). The V end was cut by 7 bases, the J end by 3 bases, with 16 bases between. The CDR3 is 14 amino acids. Germline V CDR1 and CDR2: SGHTA, FQGNSA. The DNA for the CDR3 is TGTGCCAGCACCCCCGGTAGCGGCTTCTACGAGCAGTACTTC. Translated: CASTPGSGFYEQYF.

V is TRBV27 and J is TRBJ2-3; TRBD2 might be the D (6 bases). The CDR3 loop spans 17 amino acids. The V gene lost 3 bases and the J gene lost 0 bases, with 16 bases spanning the gap. Germline V gene sequence: CDR1 MNHEY, CDR2 SMNVEV (reference sequence). CDR3 bases: TGTGCCAGCAGTTTTGTGTGGGGCGGGGCTAGCACAGATACGCAGTATTTT. Encoded protein: CASSFVWGGASTDTQYF.

The J gene is TRBJ2-5, the V gene TRBV10-2, with a weak D call TRBD2 (5 bases). CDR1 and CDR2 from the germline V gene are WSHSY and SAAADI. The length of the CDR3 is 13 residues. V shed 3 bases and J shed 5 bases, with 10 bases lying between them. Written as DNA, the CDR3 is TGCGCCAGCAGTGAAGCGGACCTGGAGACCCAGTACTTC. This sequence encodes CASSEADLETQYF.

The chain links TRBV28 to TRBJ2-7, with D tentatively TRBD2 (6 bases). Germline CDR1 is MDHEN and CDR2 is SYDVKM. The V and J ends lost 5 bases and 3 bases respectively, with 14 bases between them. There are 14 residues in the CDR3. DNA of the CDR3: TGTGCCAGCAGTCCGCCGGGACTCTTCTACGAGCAGTACTTC. It codes for CASSPPGLFYEQYF.

The rearrangement joins TRBV28 to TRBJ2-2, with D perhaps matching TRBD2 (7 bases). The CDR3 consists of 13 residues. Per germline, CDR1 MDHEN and CDR2 SYDVKM. Deletions cut 6 bases from V and 6 bases from J, with 11 bases between. CDR3 bases: TGTGCCAGCAGGGGAGGGGGACCCGGGGAGCTGTTTTTT. Amino acid sequence: CASRGGGPGELFF.

The rearrangement joins TRBV7-2 to TRBJ1-2, with D perhaps matching TRBD1 (5 bases). The ends were cut back, 1 base at V and 0 bases at J, with 6 bases in the middle. The CDR3 covers 14 residues. CDR1 is SGHTA and CDR2 is FQGNSA in the germline V gene. This CDR3 is CASSLDRTNYGYTF. CDR3 DNA: TGTGCCAGCAGCTTAGACAGGACTAACTATGGCTACACCTTC.

This chain uses TRBV6-6 with TRBJ2-7; the D gene is possibly TRBD1 (6 bases). Trimming took 10 bases from V and 0 from J, leaving 16 bases between them. The CDR3 is 14 residues long. Germline V gene sequence: CDR1 MNHNY, CDR2 SVGAGI (reference sequence). The CDR3 bases are TGTGCCACCATCCGGGACATGGCCTCCTACGAGCAGTACTTC. Translated: CATIRDMASYEQYF.

CDR3 DNA: TGTGCCAGTAGTATCGGCTGGGCTAATGAGCAGTTCTTC. As protein: CASSIGWANEQFF. The V call is TRBV19, the J call TRBJ2-1; no definite D call. Germline CDR1 and CDR2: LNHDA and SQIVND (reference sequence). This CDR3 is 13 amino acids long. With 3 bases removed from V and 7 bases from J, the gap between germline ends came to 10 bases.

A word on this clone: The same CDR3 is also encoded by other DNA sequences in this sample. V and J are TRBV19 and TRBJ1-2; 8 bases match TRBD1. The CDR3 consists of 16 residues. CDR1 LNHDA and CDR2 SQIVND come from the germline V gene (reference sequence). With V trimmed by 4 bases and J by 6 bases, 13 bases remained unmatched. The DNA for the CDR3 is TGTGCCAGTAGTACGGGACAGGTCTGGGCTGGCGATGGCTACACCTTC. Its protein is CASSTGQVWAGDGYTF.

The chain combines TRBV27 with TRBJ1-3; TRBD1 is a possible D gene (5 bases). Trimming left V 7 bases short and J 4 bases short, with 14 bases between. Germline assignment: CDR1 MNHEY and CDR2 SMNVEV (reference sequence). The CDR3 totals 14 residues. The CDR3, as DNA: TGTGCCAGCAAAGAGCAGGGATCCGGAAACACCATATATTTT. Translating gives CASKEQGSGNTIYF.

V is TRBV6-1 and J is TRBJ2-5; 14 positions match TRBD2. The CDR3 runs to 19 residues. V gave up 0 bases and J gave up 1 base; unmatched junction bases: 7. The germline gives CDR1 MNHNS, CDR2 SASEGT. CDR3 DNA sequence: TGTGCCAGCAGTGAAGCCTTCGGGACTAGCGGGGGTTTCCAAGAGACCCAGTACTTC. Protein: CASSEAFGTSGGFQETQYF.

The chain couples TRBV19 to TRBJ2-5; 11 nucleotides line up with TRBD1. The V and J ends lost 8 bases and 7 bases, in that order; junction bases with no gene match: 6. This CDR3 is 13 amino acids long. CDR1 is LNHDA and CDR2 is SQIVND in the germline V gene (reference sequence). CDR3 sequence reads: CASAAGQGGTQYF. DNA for the CDR3: TGTGCCAGTGCAGCGGGACAGGGGGGGACCCAGTACTTC.

The genes are TRBV6-5 and TRBJ2-2, with D possibly being TRBD1 (6 bases). The V gene lost 0 bases and the J gene lost 6 bases, with 8 bases spanning the gap. The V gene's germline CDR1 is MNHEY and CDR2 SVGAGI. The CDR3 runs to 14 residues. CDR3 in DNA: TGTGCCAGCAGTTACTCGAGGGGGTCCGGGGAGCTGTTTTTT. Amino acid sequence: CASSYSRGSGELFF.

CDR3 residues: CASSGRSGGPSTDTQYF. The CDR3 bases are TGCGCCAGCAGCGGGCGCTCAGGGGGCCCGAGCACAGATACGCAGTATTTT. V usage is TRBV5-1 and J usage is TRBJ2-3, with 8 nucleotides matching TRBD1. Germline CDR1 SGHRS, CDR2 YFSETQ. This CDR3 spans 17 amino acids. The J segment lost 0 bases and the V segment lost 4 bases, leaving 10 bases of the junction unmatched. The whole variable domain, remainder taken from reference TRBV5-1 and TRBJ2-3, is KAGVTQTPRYLIKTRGQQVTLSCSPISGHRSVSWYQQTPGQGLQFLFEYFSETQRNKGNFPGRFSGRQFSNSRSEMNVSTLELGDSALYLCASSGRSGGPSTDTQYFGPGTRLTVL.

This chain connects TRBV5-6 to TRBJ1-3; D not resolved. Trimming left V 0 bases short and J 0 bases short, with 13 bases between. Looked up from germline, CDR1 is SGHDT and CDR2 is YYEEEE. The CDR3 consists of 17 residues. CDR3 nucleotide sequence: TGTGCCAGCAGCTTGGGTCGGGCGGGCTACTCTGGAAACACCATATATTTT. This codes for CASSLGRAGYSGNTIYF.

The V and J genes are TRBV27 and TRBJ2-2; D might be TRBD2 (6 bases). CDR1 and CDR2 (germline): MNHEY, SMNVEV (reference sequence). Trimming pared 2 bases from V and 0 bases from J, leaving 10 bases between. CDR3 length: 16 amino acids. The CDR3 bases are TGTGCCAGCAGTTTAAGGTGGGGGGCGAACACCGGGGAGCTGTTTTTT. As protein: CASSLRWGANTGELFF.

This CDR3 reads CASSQGDRAGNTIYF. The CDR3 DNA is TGCGCCAGCAGCCAAGGAGACAGGGCTGGAAACACCATATATTTT. The V call is TRBV4-1, the J call TRBJ1-3; 7 nucleotides agree with TRBD1. The germline gives CDR1 MGHRA, CDR2 YSYEKL. The CDR3 spans 15 residues. V shed 1 base and J 2 bases; nucleotides not matched to a gene: 2.

The chain uses TRBV15 and TRBJ1-1; D unclear. The germline V gene encodes CDR1 LNHNV and CDR2 YYDKDF (reference sequence). The CDR3 runs 12 residues. V lost 3 bases to trimming and J lost 11 bases, with 13 bases between them. The CDR3 DNA follows: TGTGCCACCAGCAGCGACCCCCCGGGGGCTTTCTTT. It translates to CATSSDPPGAFF.

The chain uses TRBV5-6 and TRBJ2-7; D remains unclear. Germline CDR1 reads SGHDT; CDR2 reads YYEEEE. The V end lost 0 bases, the J end lost 0 bases, and 7 bases lay between the germline ends. CDR3 length equals 14 residues. The CDR3 sequence is CASSLAFNSYEQYF. CDR3 bases: TGTGCCAGCAGCTTGGCCTTTAACTCCTACGAGCAGTACTTC.

The chain couples TRBV9 to TRBJ1-1, with 7 bases fitting TRBD1. The CDR3 is 16 residues long. Germline CDR1 SGDLS, CDR2 YYNGEE. Germline trimming cut 0 bases from V and 1 base from J; bases unmatched to any gene: 6. The CDR3 DNA sequence: TGTGCCAGCAGCGTAGGTCCTCAGGGGGGGAACACTGAAGCTTTCTTT. Translation: CASSVGPQGGNTEAFF.

The chain employs TRBV30 and TRBJ1-2; TRBD1 is a possible D gene (5 bases). Trimming took 4 bases from V and 2 from J, leaving 8 bases between them. This CDR3 contains 12 residues. CDR1 and CDR2 (germline): GTSNPN, SVGIG (reference sequence). CDR3 in DNA: TGTGCCTGGACGGCAGGGAACTATGGCTACACCTTC. The encoded protein is CAWTAGNYGYTF. The complete variable domain, with remaining parts taken from reference TRBV30 and TRBJ1-2, reads SQTIHQWPATLVQPVGSPLSLECTVEGTSNPNLYWYRQAAGRGLQLLFYSVGIGQISSEVPQNLSASRPQDRQFILSSKKLLLSDSGFYLCAWTAGNYGYTFGSGTRLTVV.

The CDR3 region has the DNA TGCGCCAGCAGTGAGTCCGCCCTTTCGCCGACCCAGCCGGCGGGAGGTTCCCACGAGCAGTACTTC. Translated, it gives CASSESALSPTQPAGGSHEQYF. This chain joins TRBV10-1 and TRBJ2-5, with TRBD2 identical over 8 bases. The last part of the DNA fits TRBJ2-7 better; the J call may be wrong. Per the germline V gene, CDR1 is WNHNN and CDR2 is SYGVQD (reference sequence). This CDR3 has 22 amino acids.

The chain joins TRBV5-4 to TRBJ2-2; the match to TRBD1 covers 10 bases. Germline V gene sequence: CDR1 SGHNT, CDR2 YYREEE (reference sequence). V lost 4 bases to trimming and J lost 6 bases; unmatched junction nucleotides: 3. The CDR3 consists of 14 residues. The CDR3 coding sequence is TGTGCCAGCAGCCGGACAGGGGGTTCCGGGGAGCTGTTTTTT. It yields the protein CASSRTGGSGELFF.

The CDR3 DNA sequence: TGCAGTGCTAGAGAGGCCAGTGAGCAGTTCTTC. This encodes CSAREASEQFF. The V and J genes are TRBV20-1 and TRBJ2-1; D gene ambiguous. The V end was cut by 0 bases, the J end by 9 bases, with 6 bases between. This CDR3 comprises 11 residues. CDR1 is DFQATT, CDR2 SNEGSKA, per germline (reference sequence).

The V and J genes are TRBV27 and TRBJ2-7; 11 nucleotides line up with TRBD1. After removal of 5 bases from V and 3 bases from J, the junction contained 6 bases not matched to a gene. CDR1 MNHEY and CDR2 SMNVEV come from the germline V gene (reference sequence). The CDR3 runs to 15 residues. CDR3 nucleotide sequence: TGTGCCAGCAGTCGGGGGACAGGGGGGTTCTACGAGCAGTACTTC. Amino acid sequence: CASSRGTGGFYEQYF.

The rearrangement uses TRBV5-8 and TRBJ2-7; the match to TRBD1 covers 8 bases. The CDR3 is 15 residues long. Germline CDR1 and CDR2: SGHTS and YDEGEE. The junction had 8 bases not matched to a gene; V was cut back by 4 bases and J by 2 bases. The chain's CDR3 is CASSTGQGWTYEQYF. DNA for the CDR3: TGTGCCAGCAGCACAGGACAGGGCTGGACCTACGAGCAGTACTTC.

The CDR3 coding sequence is TGCGCCAGCAGTCACGCTAGCGAGCAGTACTTC. Translation: CASSHASEQYF. The genes are TRBV10-2 and TRBJ2-7; D gene uncertain. V was cut by 5 bases and J by 6 bases, with 8 bases left in between. The CDR3 has 11 residues. Germline V gene data show CDR1 as WSHSY and CDR2 as SAAADI.

The CDR3 DNA follows: TGTGCCAGCAGTCTTGAGGTTTACAATGAGCAGTTCTTC. Its protein is CASSLEVYNEQFF. This rearrangement joins TRBV6-4 to TRBJ2-1; D is undetermined. The CDR3 totals 13 residues. Deletions cut 5 bases from V and 4 bases from J, with 9 bases between. Germline CDR1 and CDR2: MRHNA and SNTAGT.